This T cell receptor beta chain is from a study of CD8+CD57+ T cells in acquired aplastic anemia (dated by TCRdb to the late 2010s). About the investigation overall: On average, sorted CD4+ and CD8+ cells yielded 3.2 ug of extracted DNA, with a range of about 0.18 to 27.4 ug. CD8+CD57+ expansion was defined as frequency above the mean frequency observed in healthy subjects. The research as a whole found: Although 25 to 30 CD8+ CDR3 sequences were shared by patients and controls, these sequences appeared highly expressed in patients and within the immunodominant clones of patients. CD8+ Simpson's diversity did not differ significantly between patients and healthy controls (P=0.060).

With regard to this clonotype: Its antigen remains undetermined. A much bigger clone sits one base away, suggesting this may be a read error.

Genomic DNA was used as template for profiling of TCR beta VDJ combinations and CDR3 sequences. An Illumina HiSeq 2000 was the platform used for TCR repertoire sequencing. The study's processing was this. TRBV/TRBJ rearrangement plots, CDR3 size and DJ length profiles, and Simpson's diversity index were used to evaluate the repertoires. The most abundant DNA sequence in the deep sequencing data was defined as the immunodominant clone. CDR3 amino acid sequences were screened for sharing across subjects and were compared with published repertoires and the VDJdb database. The raw public reads went through TCRdb reprocessing: fastp at Q25, MiXCR clone calling, in-frame beta chains kept. Every distinct CDR3 protein forms one entry, paired with its most common genes and DNA. The V and J calls, along with clone size, are taken from TCRdb and not from the paper's own processing. Within this sample are hundreds of thousands of distinct CDR3 sequences, with approximately 32% of them counted one time only. The ten biggest clones cover 0.8% to 0.85% of the sample.

Flow cytometry had shown CD8+CD57+ cell expansion in the patients selected for sequencing. All patients had severe acquired aplastic anemia diagnosed by International Study of Aplastic Anemia and Agranulocytosis and Camitta criteria. No therapy had been received by the patients at the time of blood sampling. TCR repertoires of sorted CD4+ and CD8+ blood T cells from severe aplastic anemia patients and healthy subjects were deep-sequenced in the study. Patients were enrolled under clinicaltrials.gov protocols 00001620, 01623167, 00001397, 00071045, 00081523 and 00961064 in the USA. Ficoll-Paque density gradient centrifugation was used to isolate peripheral blood mononuclear cells. Before DNA extraction, CD4+ and CD8+ T cells were sorted by FACS or by magnetic beads. The CDR3 holds 16 amino acids from the cysteine to the phenylalanine. The DNA shown is the 48-base CDR3, in frame from base 1.

The sequence derives from a human donor with aplastic anemia. Recombination linked TRBV12-3 or TRBV12-4 to TRBJ1-6; no D gene is confidently identified. Sequencing used sorted CD4+, CD8+, or CD8+CD57+ T cells (not recorded which) from PBMCs. CDR3 loop: CASSRKGGVVKSPPHF. The DNA sequence is given as TGTGCCAGCAGCCGAAAGGGCGGGGTGGTGAAGTCACCCCCCCACTTT.